The clone carrying this TCR beta chain was recorded at least ten times. The TCR library protocol attached unique molecular identifiers to the individual cDNA molecules. TCRdb reprocessed the 5' RACE reads with MiXCR, giving one entry per CDR3 protein. The table shows about 30,000 distinct CDR3 sequences, with under 6% occurring only once. V lost 3 bases and J lost 8; bases outside the gene matches: 5. This CDR3 region has 13 residues. Germline loops: CDR1 LNHDA, CDR2 SQIVND (reference sequence). This sample was taken from a study of early T cells in non-severe SARS-CoV-2 infection. Sequenced: whole blood. The gene calls are TRBV19 and TRBJ1-2, with 8 bases fitting TRBD1. The source is an adult who was a healthcare worker with PCR-confirmed SARS-CoV-2 infection or an uninfected control (not recorded which). The CDR3 region has the DNA TGTGCCAGTAGTATTGGGGACAGGAGGGGCTACACCTTC. This codes for CASSIGDRRGYTF.